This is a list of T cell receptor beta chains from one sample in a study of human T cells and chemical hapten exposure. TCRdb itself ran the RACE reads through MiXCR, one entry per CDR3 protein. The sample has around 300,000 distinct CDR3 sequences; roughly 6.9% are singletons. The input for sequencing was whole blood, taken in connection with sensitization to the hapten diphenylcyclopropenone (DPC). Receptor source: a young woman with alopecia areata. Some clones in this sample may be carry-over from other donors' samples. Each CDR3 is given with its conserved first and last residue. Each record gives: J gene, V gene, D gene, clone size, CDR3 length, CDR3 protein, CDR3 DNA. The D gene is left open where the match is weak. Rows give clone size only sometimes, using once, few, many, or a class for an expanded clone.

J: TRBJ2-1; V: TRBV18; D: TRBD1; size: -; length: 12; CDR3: CASSLDRAGWLF; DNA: TGTGCCAGCTCACTTGACAGGGCCGGATGGCTCTTC
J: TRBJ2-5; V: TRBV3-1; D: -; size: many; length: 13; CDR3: CASSLPAAETQYF; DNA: TGTGCCAGCAGCCTTCCCGCGGCAGAGACCCAGTACTTC
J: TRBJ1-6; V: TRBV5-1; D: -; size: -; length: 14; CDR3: CASSLGTPGFPLHF; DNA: TGCGCCAGCAGCTTGGGCACCCCGGGATTTCCCCTCCACTTT
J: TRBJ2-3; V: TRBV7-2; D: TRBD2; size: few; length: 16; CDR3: CASSLVAGGITDTQYF; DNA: TGTGCCAGCAGCCTAGTGGCGGGGGGCATCACAGATACGCAGTATTTT
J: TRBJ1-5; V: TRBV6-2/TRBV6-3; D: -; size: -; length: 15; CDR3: CASSSRRGKYQPQHF; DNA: TGTGCCAGCAGTTCCCGACGGGGAAAGTATCAGCCCCAGCATTTT
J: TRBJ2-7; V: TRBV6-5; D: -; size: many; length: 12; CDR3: CASSPGWGEQYF; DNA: TGTGCCAGCAGTCCGGGCTGGGGGGAGCAGTACTTC
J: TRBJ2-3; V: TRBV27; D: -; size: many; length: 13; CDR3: CASSSWDTDTQYF; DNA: TGTGCCAGCAGCTCCTGGGACACAGATACGCAGTATTTT
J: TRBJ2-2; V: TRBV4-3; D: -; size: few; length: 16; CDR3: CASSQGAESRTGELFF; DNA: TGCGCCAGCAGCCAAGGAGCCGAGAGTCGGACCGGGGAGCTGTTTTTT
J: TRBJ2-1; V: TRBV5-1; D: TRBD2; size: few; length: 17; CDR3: CASSLQAVAGGLSEQFF; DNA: TGCGCCAGCAGTCTCCAAGCTGTAGCGGGGGGCCTAAGTGAGCAGTTCTTC
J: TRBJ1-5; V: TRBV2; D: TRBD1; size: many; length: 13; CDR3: CASSDRGIQPQHF; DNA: TGTGCCAGCAGTGACAGGGGGATTCAGCCCCAGCATTTT
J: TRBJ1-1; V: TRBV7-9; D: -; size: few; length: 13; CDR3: CASSLAGGLEAFF; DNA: TGTGCCAGCAGCTTAGCAGGGGGGCTTGAAGCTTTCTTT
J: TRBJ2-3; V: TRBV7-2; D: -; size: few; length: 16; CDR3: CASSLSHDSSTDTQYF; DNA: TGTGCCAGCAGCCTTTCCCATGACTCTAGCACAGATACGCAGTATTTT
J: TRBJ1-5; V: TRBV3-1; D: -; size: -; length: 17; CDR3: CASSQGITWDSNQPQHF; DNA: TGTGCCAGCAGCCAAGGGATCACTTGGGATAGCAATCAGCCCCAGCATTTT
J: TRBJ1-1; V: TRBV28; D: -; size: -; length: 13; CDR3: CASRWELNTEAFF; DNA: TGTGCCAGCAGATGGGAGCTCAACACTGAAGCTTTCTTT
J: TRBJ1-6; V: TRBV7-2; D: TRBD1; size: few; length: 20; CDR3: CASSPSTGQGMRAYNSPLHF; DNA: TGTGCCAGCAGCCCCTCCACGGGACAGGGGATGAGGGCCTATAATTCACCCCTCCACTTT
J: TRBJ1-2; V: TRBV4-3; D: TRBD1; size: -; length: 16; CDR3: CASSQDATGGSYGYTF; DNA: TGCGCCAGCAGCCAAGATGCGACAGGGGGGTCGTATGGCTACACCTTC
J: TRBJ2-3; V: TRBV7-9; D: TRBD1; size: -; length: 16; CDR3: CASSIPTGKGTDTQYF; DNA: TGTGCCAGCAGCATCCCGACAGGGAAGGGCACAGATACGCAGTATTTT
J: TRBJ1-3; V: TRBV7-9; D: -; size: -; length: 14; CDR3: CASSLIPLENTIYF; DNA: TGTGCCAGCAGCCTCATACCGTTGGAAAACACCATATATTTT
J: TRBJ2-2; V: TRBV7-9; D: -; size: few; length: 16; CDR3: CASSSTVEGGTGELFF; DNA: TGTGCCAGCAGCTCCACGGTGGAGGGGGGCACCGGGGAGCTGTTTTTT
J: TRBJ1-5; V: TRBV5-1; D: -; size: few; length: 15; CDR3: CASSLGALPNQPQHF; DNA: TGCGCCAGCAGCTTGGGGGCCCTCCCCAATCAGCCCCAGCATTTT
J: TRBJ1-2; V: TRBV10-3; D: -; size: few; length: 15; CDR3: CAISESPGRSLGYTF; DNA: TGTGCCATCAGTGAGTCGCCGGGGCGGAGTCTGGGCTACACCTTC
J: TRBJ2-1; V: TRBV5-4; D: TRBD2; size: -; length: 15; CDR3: CASSSRTSGHNEQFF; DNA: TGTGCCAGCAGCTCAAGGACTAGCGGGCACAATGAGCAGTTCTTC
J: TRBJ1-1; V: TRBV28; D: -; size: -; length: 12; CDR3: CASSTPTTEAFF; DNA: TGTGCCAGCAGTACCCCGACCACTGAAGCTTTCTTT
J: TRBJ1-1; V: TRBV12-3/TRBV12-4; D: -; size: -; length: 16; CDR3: CATSWGQVTLNTEAFF; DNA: TGTGCCACATCCTGGGGGCAGGTGACATTAAACACTGAAGCTTTCTTT
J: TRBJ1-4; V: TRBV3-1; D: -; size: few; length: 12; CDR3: CASSAHVGELFF; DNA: TGTGCCAGCAGCGCTCATGTAGGGGAACTGTTTTTT